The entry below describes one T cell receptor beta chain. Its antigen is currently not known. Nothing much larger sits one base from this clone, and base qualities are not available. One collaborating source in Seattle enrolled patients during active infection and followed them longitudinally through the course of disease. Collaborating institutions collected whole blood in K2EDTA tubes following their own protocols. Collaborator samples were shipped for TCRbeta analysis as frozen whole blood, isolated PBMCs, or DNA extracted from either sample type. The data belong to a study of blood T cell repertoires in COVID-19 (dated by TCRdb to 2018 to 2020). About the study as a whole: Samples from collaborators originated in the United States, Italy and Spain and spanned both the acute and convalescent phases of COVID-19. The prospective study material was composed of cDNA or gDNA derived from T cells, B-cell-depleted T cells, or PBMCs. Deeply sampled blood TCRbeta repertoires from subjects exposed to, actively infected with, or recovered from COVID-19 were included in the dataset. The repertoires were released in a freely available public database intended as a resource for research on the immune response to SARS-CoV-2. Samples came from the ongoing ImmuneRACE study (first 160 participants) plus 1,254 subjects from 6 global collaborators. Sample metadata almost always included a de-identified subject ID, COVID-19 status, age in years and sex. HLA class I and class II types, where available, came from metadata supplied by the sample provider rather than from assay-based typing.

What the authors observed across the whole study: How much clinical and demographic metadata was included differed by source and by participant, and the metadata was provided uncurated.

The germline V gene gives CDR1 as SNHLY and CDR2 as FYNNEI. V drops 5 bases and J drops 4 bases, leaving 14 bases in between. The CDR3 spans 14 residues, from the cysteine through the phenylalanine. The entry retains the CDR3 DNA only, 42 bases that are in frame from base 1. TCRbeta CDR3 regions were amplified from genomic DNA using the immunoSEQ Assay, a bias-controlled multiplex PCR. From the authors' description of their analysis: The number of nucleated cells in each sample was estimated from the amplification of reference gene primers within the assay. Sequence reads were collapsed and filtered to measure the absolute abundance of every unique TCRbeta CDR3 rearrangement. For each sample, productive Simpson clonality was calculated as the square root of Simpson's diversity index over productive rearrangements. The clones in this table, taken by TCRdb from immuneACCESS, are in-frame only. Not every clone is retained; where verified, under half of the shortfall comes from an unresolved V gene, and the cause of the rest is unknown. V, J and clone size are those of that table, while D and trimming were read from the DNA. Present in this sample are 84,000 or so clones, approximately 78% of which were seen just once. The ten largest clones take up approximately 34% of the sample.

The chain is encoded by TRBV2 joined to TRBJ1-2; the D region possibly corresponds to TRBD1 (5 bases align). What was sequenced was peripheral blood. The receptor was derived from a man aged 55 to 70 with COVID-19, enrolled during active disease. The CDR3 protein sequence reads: CASSFDSAVYGYTF. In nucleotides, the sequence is TGTGCCAGCAGTTTCGACAGCGCAGTCTATGGCTACACCTTC.